This record covers a single T cell receptor (beta chain). These data are taken from a study of technical replicates of blood from several donors. This table comes from immunoSEQ multiplex PCR, and its TCRdb copy is limited to in-frame clones, with some not included. Found here are around 76,000 clones, roughly 98% of them singletons; the top ten hold around 0.22%. Germline V gives CDR1 SGHTA, CDR2 FQGTGA. The ends were cut back, 0 bases at V and 6 bases at J, with 10 bases in the middle. This CDR3 comprises 14 residues. The source material was T cells isolated from PBMCs. The receptor was isolated from a human donor in good health. The chain uses TRBV7-3 and TRBJ2-3, with unresolved D. The CDR3 region has the DNA TGTGCCAGCAGCTTAACATCGGGTGGGGATACGCAGTATTTT. Translated, it gives CASSLTSGGDTQYF.